Below, one T cell receptor (beta chain) is given with its context. What it recognizes is unknown. The germline CDR1 and CDR2 sequences are SGHTA and FQGTGA. V gave up 7 bases and J gave up 8 bases; unmatched junction bases: 6. The CDR3 is 12 amino acids. This record belongs to a study of cytotoxic CD8 clonotypes in ibrutinib-treated CLL. Study observations and caveats: A difference in sampling times existed between sustained-remission and progressing patients. Researchers report that baseline clonality outpaced age-matched healthy donors and tracked circulating CD8+ T-cell counts.

Here immunoSEQ multiplex PCR was the method, and the copy in TCRdb shows in-frame clones only, minus some. The sample shows about 150,000 clones, about three quarters of them seen only once. V usage is TRBV7-3 and J usage is TRBJ1-2; 8 nucleotides match TRBD1. This sequence was found in a human donor with chronic lymphocytic leukemia. Material: PBMCs, obtained after 24 months of ibrutinib treatment. CDR3: CASTGTGGGYTF. CDR3 DNA sequence: TGTGCCAGCACCGGGACAGGCGGGGGCTACACCTTC.